Listed below are T cell receptor beta chains from one sample, sequenced in a study of T cell repertoires in ileal Crohn's disease. TCRdb keeps only in-frame clones here, not all; method: immunoSEQ multiplex PCR. The sample yields about 12,000 clones, 67% seen once. Sequenced input: ileal tissue. These receptors originate from an adult with Crohn's disease. Each CDR3 is given with its conserved first and last residue. A D gene is named only where the DNA matches it firmly. A clone size is listed for some rows: how often the clone was seen (once, few, many), or a class if it is expanded.

TRBJ1-2 | TRBV29-1 | NA | TRBD1 | TGCAGCGTTCGCGGACAGGGGGCGGGTGGCTACACCTTC | CSVRGQGAGGYTF
TRBJ2-7 | TRBV10-1 | once | NA | TGCGCCAGCAGTGACAGCGACTCGGCCGAGCAGTACTTC | CASSDSDSAEQYF
TRBJ2-3 | TRBV14 | few | TRBD1 | TGTGCCAGCAGCCAGTGGACAGGGGTCACCACAGATACGCAGTATTTT | CASSQWTGVTTDTQYF
TRBJ1-1 | TRBV1 | NA | NA | TGCACCAGCAGCCAACTTAGGCGGGGCACTGAAGCTTTCTTT | CTSSQLRRGTEAFF
TRBJ2-3 | TRBV2 | NA | TRBD2 | TGTGCCAGCAGGGCAAGGGTAGCGGGGGGATACACAGATACGCAGTATTTT | CASRARVAGGYTDTQYF
TRBJ1-5 | TRBV7-8 | once | NA | TGTGCCAGCAGCTTTATAGCAGTTAGCAATCAGCCCCAGCATTTT | CASSFIAVSNQPQHF
TRBJ2-1 | TRBV19 | few | TRBD2 | TGTGCCAGTAGTTACCAAGCGGGGGGCCCCCGCAGTGAGCAGTTCTTC | CASSYQAGGPRSEQFF
TRBJ1-1 | TRBV14 | NA | NA | TGTGCCAGCAGCCTAGAGGTCTACACTGAAGCTTTCTTT | CASSLEVYTEAFF
TRBJ1-2 | TRBV6-1 | NA | NA | TGTGCCAGCAGTGAAGGATGGGGGGCGGATGGCTACACCTTC | CASSEGWGADGYTF
TRBJ2-2 | TRBV12-5 | NA | TRBD2 | TGTGCTAGTGGCCTATCGAGCGGGGGGTGGACCGGGGAGCTGTTTTTT | CASGLSSGGWTGELFF
TRBJ2-1 | TRBV18 | NA | TRBD2 | TGTGCCAGCTCACCACCCGGACTAGCGGGGGGGCATGATGAGCAGTTCTTC | CASSPPGLAGGHDEQFF
TRBJ2-3 | TRBV4-1 | NA | NA | TGCGCCAGCAGCCCAGACCGTAGTGACACAGATACGCAGTATTTT | CASSPDRSDTDTQYF
TRBJ1-2 | TRBV9 | NA | NA | TGTGCCAGCAGCCTAGGGGGAGCCTATGGCTACACCTTC | CASSLGGAYGYTF
TRBJ2-3 | TRBV7-9 | once | NA | TGTGCCAGCAGCTTATGGAGCACAGATACGCAGTATTTT | CASSLWSTDTQYF
TRBJ2-5 | TRBV10-3 | NA | NA | TGTGCCGCCTCCACAGGTGTCCAAGAGACCCAGTACTTC | CAASTGVQETQYF
TRBJ2-7 | TRBV25-1 | NA | NA | TGTGCCAGCAGCCCTCCGACAGGCCAAACCTACGAGCAGTACTTC | CASSPPTGQTYEQYF